This entry describes one TCR beta chain. Antigen: not known. Profiled with immunoSEQ multiplex PCR; TCRdb holds only in-frame clones, not every one. The sample includes 70,000 to 80,000 clones, roughly 94% of them seen just once. CDR1 and CDR2 from the germline V gene are MGHDK and SYGVNS. There are 15 residues in the CDR3. V dropped 6 bases and J dropped 3 bases, with 17 bases sitting between them. This specimen belongs to a study of cytomegalovirus exposure and HLA in healthy donors. On the study more broadly: A subsequent analysis reported that the 120 validation repertoires were produced on the same platform that had also been used for the 500 to 700 first-cohort repertoires.

Study-wide points: Cytomegalovirus association was assigned to approximately 160 TCR beta chains.

The sequenced sample was PBMCs. The sequence was obtained from a woman aged 18-29 years in good health and CMV-seropositive. The chain uses TRBV25-1 and TRBJ1-2; D unresolved. CDR3 in amino acids: CASSGESRSYYGYTF. DNA for the CDR3: TGTGCCAGCAGCGGCGAGTCGAGGAGTTACTATGGCTACACCTTC.